This TCR beta chain appears in the sequencing data of a study of shared clonotypes between healthy human individuals. For the study at large: Researchers assigned three CD4 naive, three CD4 memory, two CD8 naive and one CD8 memory plate to each donor. Study-wide findings and caveats: Among donors, sharing of clonotypes was expected to be affected by sequencing depth. Few donors restricted represented genetic and exposure-history diversity.

This CDR3 contains 17 residues. Trimming shortened V by 0 bases and J by 2 bases, and 16 bases separated the two germline ends. Germline V gene sequence: CDR1 MGHRA, CDR2 YSYEKL. The data were produced by immunoSEQ multiplex PCR, yet TCRdb's version contains in-frame clones alone and is incomplete. The sample includes some 1,900,000 clones, approximately 95% of them seen just once. Naive CD8 cells lacked CD45RO, underwent positive selection for CCR7 and left out terminally differentiated effector memory CD45RA+ cells. Concerning this clone: Antigen: not known.

The receptor was derived from a young man in good health. J is TRBJ2-5 and V is TRBV4-1; possible D gene TRBD2, 5 bases. The sequencing input was naive CD8+ T cells sorted from blood. Written as DNA, the CDR3 is TGCGCCAGCAGCCAAGATCTTAGTGGGAGTATGCAAGAGACCCAGTACTTC. It codes for CASSQDLSGSMQETQYF.